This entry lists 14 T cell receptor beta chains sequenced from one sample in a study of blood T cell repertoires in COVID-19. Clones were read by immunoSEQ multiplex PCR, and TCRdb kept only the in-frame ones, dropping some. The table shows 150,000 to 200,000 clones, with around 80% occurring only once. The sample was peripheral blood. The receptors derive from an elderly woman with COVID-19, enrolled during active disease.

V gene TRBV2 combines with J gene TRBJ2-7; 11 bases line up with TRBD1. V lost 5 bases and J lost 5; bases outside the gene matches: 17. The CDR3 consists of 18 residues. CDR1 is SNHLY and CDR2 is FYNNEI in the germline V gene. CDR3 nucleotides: TGTGCCAGCAGTCGGCGGGGGGACAGGGGGACGGTCGGTCACGAGCAGTACTTC. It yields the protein CASSRRGDRGTVGHEQYF.

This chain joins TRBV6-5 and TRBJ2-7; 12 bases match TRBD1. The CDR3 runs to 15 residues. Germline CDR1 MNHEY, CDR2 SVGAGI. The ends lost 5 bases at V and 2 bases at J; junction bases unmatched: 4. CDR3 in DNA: TGTGCCAGCAGTAGCCGGGACAGGGGGCCCTACGAGCAGTACTTC. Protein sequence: CASSSRDRGPYEQYF.

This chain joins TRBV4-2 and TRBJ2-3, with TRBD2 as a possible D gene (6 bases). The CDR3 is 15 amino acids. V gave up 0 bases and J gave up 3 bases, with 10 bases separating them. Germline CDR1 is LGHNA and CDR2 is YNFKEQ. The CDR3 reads CASSQDGGETDTQYF. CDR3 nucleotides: TGTGCCAGCAGCCAAGACGGGGGTGAGACAGATACGCAGTATTTT.

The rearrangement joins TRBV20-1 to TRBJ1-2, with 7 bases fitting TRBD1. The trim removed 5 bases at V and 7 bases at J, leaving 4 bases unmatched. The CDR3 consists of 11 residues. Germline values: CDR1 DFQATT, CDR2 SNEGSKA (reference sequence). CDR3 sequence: CSAPQGPGYTF. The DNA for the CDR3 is TGCAGTGCTCCACAGGGGCCTGGCTACACCTTC.

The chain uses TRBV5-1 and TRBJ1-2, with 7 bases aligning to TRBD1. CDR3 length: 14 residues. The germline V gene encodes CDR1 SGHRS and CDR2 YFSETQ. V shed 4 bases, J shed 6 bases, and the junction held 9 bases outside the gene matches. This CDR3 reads CASSPITGEDGYTF. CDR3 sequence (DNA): TGCGCCAGCAGCCCTATTACAGGGGAGGATGGCTACACCTTC.

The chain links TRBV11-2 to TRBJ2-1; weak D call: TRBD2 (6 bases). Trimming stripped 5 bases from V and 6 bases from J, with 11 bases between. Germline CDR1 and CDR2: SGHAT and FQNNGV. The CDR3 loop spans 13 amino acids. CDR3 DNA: TGTGCCAGCAGCCCAAGACTAGGCAATGAGCAGTTCTTC. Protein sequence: CASSPRLGNEQFF.

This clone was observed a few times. The CDR3 reads CASMSGSTGELFF. The CDR3 DNA reads TGTGCCAGCATGAGCGGGAGTACCGGGGAGCTGTTTTTT. V gene TRBV9 combines with J gene TRBJ2-2; 8 bases are a match to TRBD2. CDR1 and CDR2 from the germline V gene are SGDLS and YYNGEE. CDR3 size: 13 residues. Losses at the gene ends were 6 bases for V and 5 bases for J; bases not matched to a gene: 3.

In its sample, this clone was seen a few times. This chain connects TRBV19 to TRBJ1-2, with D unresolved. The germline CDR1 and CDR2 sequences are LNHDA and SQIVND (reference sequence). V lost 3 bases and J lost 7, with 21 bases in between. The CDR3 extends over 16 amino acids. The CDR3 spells CASSIPRVLPLGGYTF. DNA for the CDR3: TGTGCCAGTAGTATCCCCCGGGTCCTACCTTTGGGTGGCTACACCTTC.

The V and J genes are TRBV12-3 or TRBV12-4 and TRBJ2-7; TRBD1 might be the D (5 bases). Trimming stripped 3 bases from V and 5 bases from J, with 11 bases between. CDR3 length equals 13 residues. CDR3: CASSFVGADEQYF. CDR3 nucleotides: TGTGCCAGCAGTTTCGTAGGGGCCGACGAGCAGTACTTC.

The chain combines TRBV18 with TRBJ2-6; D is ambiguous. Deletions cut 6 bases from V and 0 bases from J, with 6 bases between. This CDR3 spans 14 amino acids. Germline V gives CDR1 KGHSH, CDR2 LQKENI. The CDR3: CASSPVSGANVLTF. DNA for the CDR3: TGTGCCAGCTCTCCCGTCTCTGGGGCCAACGTCCTGACTTTC. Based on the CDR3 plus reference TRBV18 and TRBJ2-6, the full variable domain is NAGVMQNPRHLVRRRGQEARLRCSPMKGHSHVYWYRQLPEEGLKFMVYLQKENIIDESGMPKERFSAEFPKEGPSILRIQQVVRGDSAAYFCASSPVSGANVLTFGAGSRLTVL.

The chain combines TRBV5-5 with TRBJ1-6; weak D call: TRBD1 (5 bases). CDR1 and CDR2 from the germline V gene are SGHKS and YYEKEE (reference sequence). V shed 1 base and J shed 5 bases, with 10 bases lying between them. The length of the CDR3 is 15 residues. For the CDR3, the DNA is TGTGCCAGCAGCTTGCAGGGATCTAATAATTCACCCCTCCACTTT. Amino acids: CASSLQGSNNSPLHF.

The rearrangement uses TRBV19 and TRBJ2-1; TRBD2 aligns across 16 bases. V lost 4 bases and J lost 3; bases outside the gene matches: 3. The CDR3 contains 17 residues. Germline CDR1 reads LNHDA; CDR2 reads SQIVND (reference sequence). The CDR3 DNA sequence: TGTGCCAGTAGTAGAGGGACTAGCGGGGGGGTCTACAATGAGCAGTTCTTC. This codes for CASSRGTSGGVYNEQFF. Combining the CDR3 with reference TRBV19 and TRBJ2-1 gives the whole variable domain DGGITQSPKYLFRKEGQNVTLSCEQNLNHDAMYWYRQDPGQGLRLIYYSQIVNDFQKGDIAEGYSVSREKKESFPLTVTSAQKNPTAFYLCASSRGTSGGVYNEQFFGPGTRLTVL.

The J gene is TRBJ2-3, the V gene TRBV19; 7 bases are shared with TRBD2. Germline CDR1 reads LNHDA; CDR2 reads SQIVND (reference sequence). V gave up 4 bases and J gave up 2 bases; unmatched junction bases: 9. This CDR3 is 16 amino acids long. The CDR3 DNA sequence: TGTGCCAGTAGTAGGCTCCTAGCGGAGTCCACAGATACGCAGTATTTT. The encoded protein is CASSRLLAESTDTQYF.

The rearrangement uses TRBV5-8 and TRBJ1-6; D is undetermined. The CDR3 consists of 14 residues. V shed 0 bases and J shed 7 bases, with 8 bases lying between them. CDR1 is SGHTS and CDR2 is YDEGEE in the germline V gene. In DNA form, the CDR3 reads TGTGCCAGCAGCTTGGGCAGTCTCAATTCACCCCTCCACTTT. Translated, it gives CASSLGSLNSPLHF.